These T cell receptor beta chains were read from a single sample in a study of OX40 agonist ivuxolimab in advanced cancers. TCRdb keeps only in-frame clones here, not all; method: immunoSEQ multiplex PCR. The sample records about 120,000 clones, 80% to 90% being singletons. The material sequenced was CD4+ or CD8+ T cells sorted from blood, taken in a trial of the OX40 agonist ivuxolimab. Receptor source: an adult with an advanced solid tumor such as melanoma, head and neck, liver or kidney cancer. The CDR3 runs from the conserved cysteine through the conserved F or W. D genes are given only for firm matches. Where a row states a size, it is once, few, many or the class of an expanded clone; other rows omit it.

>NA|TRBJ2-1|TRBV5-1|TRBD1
TGCGCCAGCAGTCCGGGACAGAAACACAATGAGCAGTTCTTC
CASSPGQKHNEQFF
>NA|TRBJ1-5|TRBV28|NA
TGTGCCAGCAGTCTGCCAGTCTATAGCAATCAGCCCCAGCATTTT
CASSLPVYSNQPQHF
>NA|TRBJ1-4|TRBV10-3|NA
TGTGCCATCAGCGGGGGTGGGGCAAGTGAAAAACTGTTTTTT
CAISGGGASEKLFF
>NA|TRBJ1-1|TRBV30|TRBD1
TGTGCCTACCTACCCGGGACAGGGTTTTTGAACACTGAAGCTTTCTTT
CAYLPGTGFLNTEAFF
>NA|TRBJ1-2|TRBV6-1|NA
TGTGCCAGCAGTGAAAATGAAGGGGGAAATGGCTACACCTTC
CASSENEGGNGYTF
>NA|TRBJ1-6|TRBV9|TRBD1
TGTGCCAGCAGCGAGACCGGGACAGGTCAGTCACCCCTCCACTTT
CASSETGTGQSPLHF
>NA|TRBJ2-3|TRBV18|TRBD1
TGTGCCAGCTCACCTACAGGGGTGGATACGCAGTATTTT
CASSPTGVDTQYF
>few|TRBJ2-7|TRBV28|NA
TGTGCCAGCAGTTTATCGGGGAGGTACGAGCAGTACTTC
CASSLSGRYEQYF
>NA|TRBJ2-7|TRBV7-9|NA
TGTGCCAGCAGCCAACAGGGGGGGTCCTACGAGCAGTACTTC
CASSQQGGSYEQYF
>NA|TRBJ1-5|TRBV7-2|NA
TGTGCCAGCAGCGCCGGGGGGGGCGGTCAGCATTTT
CASSAGGGGQHF
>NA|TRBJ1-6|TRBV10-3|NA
TGTGCCATCATGGGGGCTTCCTATAATTCACCCCTCCACTTT
CAIMGASYNSPLHF
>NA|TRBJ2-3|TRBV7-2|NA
TGTGCCAGCAGCTTAAGCAGGGCAGATACGCAGTATTTT
CASSLSRADTQYF
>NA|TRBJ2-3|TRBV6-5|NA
TGTGCCAGCAGTTACTCGGCTAGTTCGGTCACAGATACGCAGTATTTT
CASSYSASSVTDTQYF
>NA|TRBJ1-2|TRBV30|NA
TGTGCCTGGAGTGCCCACCAAGCCTTCTATGGCTACACCTTC
CAWSAHQAFYGYTF
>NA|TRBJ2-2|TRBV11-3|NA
TGTGCCAGCAGCTTAGAACTGAACACCGGGGAGCTGTTTTTT
CASSLELNTGELFF
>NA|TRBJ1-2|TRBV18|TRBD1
TGTGCCAGCTCACCAAACGAGGGACAGTGGAATGGCTACACCTTC
CASSPNEGQWNGYTF
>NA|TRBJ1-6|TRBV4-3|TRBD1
TGCGCCAGCAGCCAAGATCGGGGACAGGGGGCACGGTCACCCCTCCACTTT
CASSQDRGQGARSPLHF
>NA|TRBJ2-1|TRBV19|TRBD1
TGTGCCAGTAGTACCCTTAGGGACAGGGGGAAGGAGCAGTTCTTC
CASSTLRDRGKEQFF
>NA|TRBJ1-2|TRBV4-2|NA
TGTGCCAGCAGCTCGATCGGGAGGGCCGGCTACACCTTC
CASSSIGRAGYTF
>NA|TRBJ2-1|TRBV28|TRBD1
TGTGCCAGCAGAGGGACAGCACGTCACAATGAGCAGTTCTTC
CASRGTARHNEQFF
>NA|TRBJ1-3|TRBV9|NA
TGTGCCAGCAGTCAATCCGGGGACGGTGGAAACACCATATATTTT
CASSQSGDGGNTIYF
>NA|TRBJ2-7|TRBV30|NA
TGTGCCTGGACGGAACTCGGTCCCGGGATGCAGTACTTC
CAWTELGPGMQYF
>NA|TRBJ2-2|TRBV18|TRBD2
TGTGCCAGCTCACCACGAATCAGCGGGGGGGCTGCCACCGGGGAGCTGTTTTTT
CASSPRISGGAATGELFF
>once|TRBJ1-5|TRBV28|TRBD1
TGTGCCAGCAGTTATGGGGACAGGGTGCGACAGCCCCAGCATTTT
CASSYGDRVRQPQHF
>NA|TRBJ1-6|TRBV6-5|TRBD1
TGTGCCAGCAGTAGAACAGGGGATTCACCCCTCCACTTT
CASSRTGDSPLHF
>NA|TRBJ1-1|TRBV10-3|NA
TGTGCCATCAGTGAGGAACTTAGGAACACTGAAGCTTTCTTT
CAISEELRNTEAFF
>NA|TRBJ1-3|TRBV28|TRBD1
TGTGCCAGCAGCCTCGGGGGACAGGCTGGAAACACCATATATTTT
CASSLGGQAGNTIYF
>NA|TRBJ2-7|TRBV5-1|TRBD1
TGCGCCAGCAGCTTCCGGGACAGATCCTACGAGCAGTACTTC
CASSFRDRSYEQYF
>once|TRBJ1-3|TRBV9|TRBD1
TGTGCCAGCAGCGTAGAGCCGGACAGGGGGCGAGGAAACACCATATATTTT
CASSVEPDRGRGNTIYF
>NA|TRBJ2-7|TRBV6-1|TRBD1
TGTGCCAGCAGTGATAGAAGAGGACAGGATGCCTACGAGCAGTACTTC
CASSDRRGQDAYEQYF
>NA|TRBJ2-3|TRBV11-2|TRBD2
TGTGCCAGCAGCTTCGGGGGGAACACAGATACGCAGTATTTT
CASSFGGNTDTQYF
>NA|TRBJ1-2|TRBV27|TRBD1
TGTGCCAGCAGTTTATTAGGGGGCACTAACTATGGCTACACCTTC
CASSLLGGTNYGYTF
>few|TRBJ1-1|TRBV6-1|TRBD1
TGTGCCACCCGACAGGGGAACACTGAAGCTTTCTTT
CATRQGNTEAFF